Many counts were recorded for the clone carrying this T cell receptor (beta chain). This entry is derived from a study of patients and donors after allogeneic stem cell transplantation. Deletions cut 6 bases from V and 9 bases from J, with 15 bases between. The CDR3 totals 14 residues. CDR1 and CDR2 from the germline V gene are LGHDT and YNNKEL (reference sequence). TCRdb re-called the RT-PCR reads through MiXCR, storing one row per CDR3 protein. This sample has about 57,000 distinct CDR3 sequences, with about an eighth found just once. Sequencing was performed on blood, either unsorted or a sorted T cell fraction (not recorded which). The chain joins TRBV3-1 to TRBJ1-6; unclear D gene. The TCR was taken from a human donor who was either an allogeneic HSCT recipient or a stem cell or donor lymphocyte infusion donor (not recorded which). It is not recorded whose cells these are; they may come from a transplant donor. The CDR3 is CASSTVNWGSPLHF. CDR3 nucleotide sequence: TGTGCCAGCAGTACAGTCAACTGGGGTTCACCCCTCCACTTT.